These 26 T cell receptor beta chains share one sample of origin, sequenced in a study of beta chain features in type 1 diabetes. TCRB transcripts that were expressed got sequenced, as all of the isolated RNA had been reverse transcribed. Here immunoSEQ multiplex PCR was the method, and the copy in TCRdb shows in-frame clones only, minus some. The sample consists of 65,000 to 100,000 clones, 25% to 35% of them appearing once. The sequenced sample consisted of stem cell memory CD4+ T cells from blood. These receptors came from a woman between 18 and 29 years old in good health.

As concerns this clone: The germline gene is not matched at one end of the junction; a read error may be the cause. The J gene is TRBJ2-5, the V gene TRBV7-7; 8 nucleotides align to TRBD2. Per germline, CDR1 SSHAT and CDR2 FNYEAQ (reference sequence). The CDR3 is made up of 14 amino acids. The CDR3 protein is CASSLAAGGETQYF. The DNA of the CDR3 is TGTGCTAGCAGCTTAGCGGCGGGAGGAGAGACCCAGTACTTC.

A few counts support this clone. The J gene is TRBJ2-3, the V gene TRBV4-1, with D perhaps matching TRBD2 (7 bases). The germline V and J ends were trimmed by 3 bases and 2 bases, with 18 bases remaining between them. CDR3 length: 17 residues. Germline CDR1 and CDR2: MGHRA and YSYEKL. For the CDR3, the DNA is TGCGCCAGCAGCCACCCTGGACGGGGGGCTGACACAGATACGCAGTATTTT. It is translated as CASSHPGRGADTDTQYF.

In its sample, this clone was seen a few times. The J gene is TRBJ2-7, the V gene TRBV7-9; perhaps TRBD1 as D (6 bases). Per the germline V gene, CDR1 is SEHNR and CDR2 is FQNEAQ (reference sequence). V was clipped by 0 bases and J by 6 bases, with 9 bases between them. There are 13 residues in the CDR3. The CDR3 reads CASSLAVGGEQYF. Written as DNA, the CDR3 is TGTGCCAGCAGCTTAGCGGTAGGGGGCGAGCAGTACTTC.

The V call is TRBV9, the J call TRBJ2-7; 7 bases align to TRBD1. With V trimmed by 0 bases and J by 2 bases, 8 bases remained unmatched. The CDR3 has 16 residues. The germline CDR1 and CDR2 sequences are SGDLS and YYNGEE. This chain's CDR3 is CASSVAAGGTTYEQYF. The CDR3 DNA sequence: TGTGCCAGCAGCGTAGCGGCAGGGGGTACTACCTACGAGCAGTACTTC. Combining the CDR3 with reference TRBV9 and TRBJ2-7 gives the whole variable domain DSGVTQTPKHLITATGQRVTLRCSPRSGDLSVYWYQQSLDQGLQFLIQYYNGEERAKGNILERFSAQQFPDLHSELNLSSLELGDSALYFCASSVAAGGTTYEQYFGPGTRLTVT.

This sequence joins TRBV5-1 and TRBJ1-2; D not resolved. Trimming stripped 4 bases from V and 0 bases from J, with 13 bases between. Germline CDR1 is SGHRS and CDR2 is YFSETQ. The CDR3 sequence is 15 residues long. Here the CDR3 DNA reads TGCGCCAGCAGCCCCGACCGGGAAGCTAACTATGGCTACACCTTC. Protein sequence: CASSPDREANYGYTF. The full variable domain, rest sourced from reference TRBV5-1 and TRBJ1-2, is KAGVTQTPRYLIKTRGQQVTLSCSPISGHRSVSWYQQTPGQGLQFLFEYFSETQRNKGNFPGRFSGRQFSNSRSEMNVSTLELGDSALYLCASSPDREANYGYTFGSGTRLTVV.

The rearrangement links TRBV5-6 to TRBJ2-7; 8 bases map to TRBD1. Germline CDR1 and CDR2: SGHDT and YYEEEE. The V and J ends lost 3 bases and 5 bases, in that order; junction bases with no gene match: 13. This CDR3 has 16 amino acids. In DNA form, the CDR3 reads TGTGCCAGCAGCTGGCGCGGGTTACAGGGGGGCCACGAGCAGTACTTC. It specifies CASSWRGLQGGHEQYF.

The DNA for the CDR3 is TGTGCCAGCAGTCCCGGGACTAGCGGGAGGAATGAGCAGTTCTTC. Its translation is CASSPGTSGRNEQFF. The gene calls are TRBV6-6 and TRBJ2-1; 15 nucleotides line up with TRBD2. There are 15 residues in the CDR3. Germline CDR1 MNHNY, CDR2 SVGAGI (reference sequence). The V segment lost 5 bases and the J segment 7 bases; nucleotides outside the gene matches: 3.

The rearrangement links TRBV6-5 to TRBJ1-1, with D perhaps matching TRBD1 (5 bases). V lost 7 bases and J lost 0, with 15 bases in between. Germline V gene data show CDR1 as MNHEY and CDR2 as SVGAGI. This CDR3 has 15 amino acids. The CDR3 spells CASTPYRGMNTEAFF. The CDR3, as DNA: TGTGCCAGCACCCCTTATCGGGGGATGAACACTGAAGCTTTCTTT.

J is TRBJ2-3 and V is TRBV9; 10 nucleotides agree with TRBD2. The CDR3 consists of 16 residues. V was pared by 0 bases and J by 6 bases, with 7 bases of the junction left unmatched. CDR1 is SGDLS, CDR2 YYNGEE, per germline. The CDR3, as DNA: TGTGCCAGCAGCGTAGCGCCTAGCGGGGGCGGCGATACGCAGTATTTT. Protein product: CASSVAPSGGGDTQYF.

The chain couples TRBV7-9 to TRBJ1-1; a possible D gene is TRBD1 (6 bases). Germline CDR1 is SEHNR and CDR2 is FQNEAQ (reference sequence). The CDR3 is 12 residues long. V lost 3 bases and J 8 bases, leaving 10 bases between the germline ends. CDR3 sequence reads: CASSLVDREAFF. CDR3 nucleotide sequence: TGTGCCAGCAGCTTGGTCGACAGGGAAGCTTTCTTT.

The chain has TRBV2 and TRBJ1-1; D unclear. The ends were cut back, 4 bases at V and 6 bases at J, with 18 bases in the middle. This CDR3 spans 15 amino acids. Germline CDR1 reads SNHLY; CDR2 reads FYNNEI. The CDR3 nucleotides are TGTGCCAGCAGTGTGGAAAGATCCGTCCTAGCTGAAGCTTTCTTT. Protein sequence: CASSVERSVLAEAFF.

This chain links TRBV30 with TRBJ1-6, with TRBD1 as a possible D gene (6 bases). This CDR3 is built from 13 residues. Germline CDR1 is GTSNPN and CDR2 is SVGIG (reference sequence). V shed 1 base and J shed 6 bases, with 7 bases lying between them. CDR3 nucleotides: TGTGCCTGGAGTGAGGACAGTAATTCACCCCTCCACTTT. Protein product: CAWSEDSNSPLHF.

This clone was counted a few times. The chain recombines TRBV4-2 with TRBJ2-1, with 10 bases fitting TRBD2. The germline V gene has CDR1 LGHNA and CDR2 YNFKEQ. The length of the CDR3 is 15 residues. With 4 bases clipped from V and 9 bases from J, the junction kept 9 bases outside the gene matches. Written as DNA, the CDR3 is TGTGCCAGCAGCCCGATAAGCGGGGGGGCAAGTGAGCAGTTCTTC. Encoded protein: CASSPISGGASEQFF.

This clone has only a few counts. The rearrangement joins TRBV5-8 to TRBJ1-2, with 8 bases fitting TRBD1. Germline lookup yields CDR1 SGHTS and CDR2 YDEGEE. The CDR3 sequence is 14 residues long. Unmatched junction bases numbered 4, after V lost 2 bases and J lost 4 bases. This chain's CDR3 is CASSLRTGTYGYTF. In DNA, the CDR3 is TGTGCCAGCAGCTTAAGGACAGGGACCTATGGCTACACCTTC.

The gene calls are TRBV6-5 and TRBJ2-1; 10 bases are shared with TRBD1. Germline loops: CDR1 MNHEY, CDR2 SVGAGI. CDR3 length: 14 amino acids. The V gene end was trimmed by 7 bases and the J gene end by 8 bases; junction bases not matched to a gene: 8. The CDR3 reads CASTKTGGGDEQFF. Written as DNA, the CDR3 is TGTGCCAGCACCAAGACAGGGGGCGGGGATGAGCAGTTCTTC.

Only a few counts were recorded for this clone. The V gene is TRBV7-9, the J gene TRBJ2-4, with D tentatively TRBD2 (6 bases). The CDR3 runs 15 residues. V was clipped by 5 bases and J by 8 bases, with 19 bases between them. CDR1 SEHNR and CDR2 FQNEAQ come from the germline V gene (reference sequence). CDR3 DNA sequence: TGTGCCAGCAGCCGTAACTCATACTCGGGGGACATTCAGTACTTC. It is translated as CASSRNSYSGDIQYF.

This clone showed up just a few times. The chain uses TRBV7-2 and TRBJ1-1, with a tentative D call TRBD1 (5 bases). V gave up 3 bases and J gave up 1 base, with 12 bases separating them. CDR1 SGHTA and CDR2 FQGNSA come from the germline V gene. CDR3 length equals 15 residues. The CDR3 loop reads CASSLQGPGNTEAFF. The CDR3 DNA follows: TGTGCCAGCAGCTTGCAGGGCCCCGGGAACACTGAAGCTTTCTTT. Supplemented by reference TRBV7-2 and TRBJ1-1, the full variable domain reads GAGVSQSPSNKVTEKGKDVELRCDPISGHTALYWYRQSLGQGLEFLIYFQGNSAPDKSGLPSDRFSAERTGGSVSTLTIQRTQQEDSAVYLCASSLQGPGNTEAFFGQGTRLTVV.

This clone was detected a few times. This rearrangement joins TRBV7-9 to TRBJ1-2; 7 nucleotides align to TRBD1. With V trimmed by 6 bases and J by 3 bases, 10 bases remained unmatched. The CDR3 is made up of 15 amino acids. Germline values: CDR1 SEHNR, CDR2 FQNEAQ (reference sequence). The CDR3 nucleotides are TGTGCCAGCAGTCGCGTCACCAGGGGGGACTATGGCTACACCTTC. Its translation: CASSRVTRGDYGYTF.

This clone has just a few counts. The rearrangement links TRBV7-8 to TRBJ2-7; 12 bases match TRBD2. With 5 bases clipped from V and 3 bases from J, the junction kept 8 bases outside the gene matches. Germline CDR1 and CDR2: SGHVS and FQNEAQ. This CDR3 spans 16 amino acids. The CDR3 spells CASSLLQTSGSYEQYF. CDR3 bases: TGTGCCAGCAGCCTACTACAGACTAGCGGGAGCTACGAGCAGTACTTC.

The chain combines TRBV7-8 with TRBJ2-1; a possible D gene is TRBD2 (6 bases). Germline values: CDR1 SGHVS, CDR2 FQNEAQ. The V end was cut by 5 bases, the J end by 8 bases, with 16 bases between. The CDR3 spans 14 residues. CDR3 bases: TGTGCCAGCAGCCGTAACTGGGGGGTGGATGAGCAGTTCTTC. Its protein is CASSRNWGVDEQFF.

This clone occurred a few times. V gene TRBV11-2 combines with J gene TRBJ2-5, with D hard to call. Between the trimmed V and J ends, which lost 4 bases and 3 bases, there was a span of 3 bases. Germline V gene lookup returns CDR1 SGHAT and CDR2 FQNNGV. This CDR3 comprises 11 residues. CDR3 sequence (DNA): TGTGCCAGCAGCTCGGAAGAGACCCAGTACTTC. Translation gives CASSSEETQYF.

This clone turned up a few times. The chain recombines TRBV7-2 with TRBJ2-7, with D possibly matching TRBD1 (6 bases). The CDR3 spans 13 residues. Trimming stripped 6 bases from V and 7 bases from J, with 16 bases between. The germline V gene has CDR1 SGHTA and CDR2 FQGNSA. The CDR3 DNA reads TGTGCCAGCAGTGTCGCAGGGGCGCTTGAGCAGTACTTC. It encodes CASSVAGALEQYF.

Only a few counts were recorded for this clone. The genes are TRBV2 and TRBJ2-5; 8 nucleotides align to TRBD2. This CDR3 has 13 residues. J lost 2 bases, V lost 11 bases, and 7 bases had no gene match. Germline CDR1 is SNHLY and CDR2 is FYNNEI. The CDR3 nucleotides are TGTGCCGGGGGTACTAGCGGACAAGAGACCCAGTACTTC. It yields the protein CAGGTSGQETQYF.

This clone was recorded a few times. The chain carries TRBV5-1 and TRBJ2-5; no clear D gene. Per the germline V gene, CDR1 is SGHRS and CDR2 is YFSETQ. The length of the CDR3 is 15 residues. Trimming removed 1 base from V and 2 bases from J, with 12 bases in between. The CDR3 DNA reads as TGCGCCAGCAGCTTGTTGACATCATCTCAAGAGACCCAGTACTTC. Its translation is CASSLLTSSQETQYF.

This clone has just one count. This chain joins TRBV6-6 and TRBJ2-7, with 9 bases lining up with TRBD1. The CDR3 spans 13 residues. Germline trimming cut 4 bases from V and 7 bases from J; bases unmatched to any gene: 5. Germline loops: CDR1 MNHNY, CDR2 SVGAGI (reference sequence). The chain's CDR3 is CASSWGQGGEQYF. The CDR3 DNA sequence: TGTGCCAGCAGTTGGGGACAGGGAGGTGAGCAGTACTTC.

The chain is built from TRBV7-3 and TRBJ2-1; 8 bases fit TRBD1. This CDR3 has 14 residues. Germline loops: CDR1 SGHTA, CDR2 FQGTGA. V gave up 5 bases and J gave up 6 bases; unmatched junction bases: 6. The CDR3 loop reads CASSLTGGPNEQFF. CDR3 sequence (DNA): TGTGCCAGCAGCCTCACAGGGGGACCCAATGAGCAGTTCTTC. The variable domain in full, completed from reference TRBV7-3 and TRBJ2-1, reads GAGVSQTPSNKVTEKGKYVELRCDPISGHTALYWYRQSLGQGPEFLIYFQGTGAADDSGLPNDRFFAVRPEGSVSTLKIQRTERGDSAVYLCASSLTGGPNEQFFGPGTRLTVL.